Shown below are 3 T cell receptor beta chains from a single sample sequenced in a study of shared clonotypes between healthy human individuals. TCRdb keeps only in-frame clones here, not all; method: immunoSEQ multiplex PCR. The sample yields roughly 2.2 million clones, 85% to 95% seen once. The sequencing input was naive CD4+ T cells from PBMCs. Subset noted: CD45RA+ positively selected. These receptors were obtained from a man aged 18 to 29 in good health. Some clones in this sample may be carry-over from other donors' samples.

This chain joins TRBV2 and TRBJ1-2, with D perhaps matching TRBD1 (5 bases). V dropped 1 base and J dropped 7 bases, with 10 bases sitting between them. Germline loops: CDR1 SNHLY, CDR2 FYNNEI. The CDR3 loop spans 13 amino acids. The CDR3 nucleotides are TGTGCCAGCAGTGAAGGCAGGGAGGGTGGCTACACCTTC. It encodes CASSEGREGGYTF.

This clone was recorded only once. At the DNA level, this CDR3 is encoded by other sequences in the same sample as well. The chain carries TRBV5-1 and TRBJ2-1; 8 nucleotides agree with TRBD2. The CDR3 runs to 14 residues. V shed 4 bases and J 3 bases; nucleotides not matched to a gene: 3. Germline V CDR1 and CDR2: SGHRS, YFSETQ. The CDR3 sequence is CASSPGLVYNEQFF. DNA of the CDR3: TGCGCCAGCAGCCCGGGACTAGTCTACAATGAGCAGTTCTTC.

The chain recombines TRBV9 with TRBJ1-5, with D tentatively TRBD1 (6 bases). The germline V and J ends were trimmed by 4 bases and 7 bases, with 18 bases remaining between them. This CDR3 is 15 amino acids long. Per germline, CDR1 SGDLS and CDR2 YYNGEE. In nucleotides, the CDR3 is TGTGCCAGCAGCCCCGAGGGGGGGGCTTGGCAGCCCCAGCATTTT. It specifies CASSPEGGAWQPQHF.